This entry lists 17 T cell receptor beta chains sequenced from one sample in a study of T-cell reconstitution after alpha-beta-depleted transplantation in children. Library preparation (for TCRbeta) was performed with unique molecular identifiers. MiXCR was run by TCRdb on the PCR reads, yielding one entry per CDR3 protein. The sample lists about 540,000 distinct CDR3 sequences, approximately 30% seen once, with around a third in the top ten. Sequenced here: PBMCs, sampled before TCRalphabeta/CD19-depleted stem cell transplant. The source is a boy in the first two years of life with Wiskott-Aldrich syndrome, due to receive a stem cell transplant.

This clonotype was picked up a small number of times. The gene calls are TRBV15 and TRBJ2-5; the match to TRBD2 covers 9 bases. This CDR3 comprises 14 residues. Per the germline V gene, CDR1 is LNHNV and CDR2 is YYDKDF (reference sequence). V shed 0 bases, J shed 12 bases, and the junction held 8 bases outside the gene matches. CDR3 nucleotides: TGTGCCACCAGCAGAGAGAGACTAGCGGTACCCAAGTACTTC. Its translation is CATSRERLAVPKYF.

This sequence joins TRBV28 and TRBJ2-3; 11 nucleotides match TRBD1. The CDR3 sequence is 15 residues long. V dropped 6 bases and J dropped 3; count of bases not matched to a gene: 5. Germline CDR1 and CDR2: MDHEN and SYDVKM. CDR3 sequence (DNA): TGTGCCAGCAGACCCGGACAGGGGGCGACAGATACGCAGTATTTT. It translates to CASRPGQGATDTQYF.

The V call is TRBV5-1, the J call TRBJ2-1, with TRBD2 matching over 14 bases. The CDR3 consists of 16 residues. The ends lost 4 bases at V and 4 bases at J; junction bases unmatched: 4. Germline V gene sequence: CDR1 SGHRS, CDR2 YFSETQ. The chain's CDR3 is CASSMTSGRGYNEQFF. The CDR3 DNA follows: TGCGCCAGCAGCATGACTAGCGGGAGGGGTTACAATGAGCAGTTCTTC.

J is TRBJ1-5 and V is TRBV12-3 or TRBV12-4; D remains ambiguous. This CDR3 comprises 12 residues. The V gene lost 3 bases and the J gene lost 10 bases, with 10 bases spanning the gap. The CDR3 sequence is CASSFLEVPQHF. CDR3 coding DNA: TGTGCCAGCAGTTTTCTTGAGGTTCCCCAGCATTTT.

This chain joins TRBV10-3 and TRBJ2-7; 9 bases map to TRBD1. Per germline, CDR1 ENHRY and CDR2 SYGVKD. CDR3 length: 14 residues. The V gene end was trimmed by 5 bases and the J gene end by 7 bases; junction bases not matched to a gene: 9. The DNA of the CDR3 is TGTGCCATCAGTCCGGACAGGGGCCCCGGAGAGCAGTACTTC. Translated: CAISPDRGPGEQYF.

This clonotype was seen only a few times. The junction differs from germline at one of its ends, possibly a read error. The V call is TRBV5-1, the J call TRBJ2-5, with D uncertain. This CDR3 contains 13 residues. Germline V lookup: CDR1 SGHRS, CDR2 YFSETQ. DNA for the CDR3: TGCGCCATCAGCTTGGCTGGGTTGGAGACCCAGTACTTC. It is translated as CAISLAGLETQYF. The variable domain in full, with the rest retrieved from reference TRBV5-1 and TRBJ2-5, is KAGVTQTPRYLIKTRGQQVTLSCSPISGHRSVSWYQQTPGQGLQFLFEYFSETQRNKGNFPGRFSGRQFSNSRSEMNVSTLELGDSALYLCAISLAGLETQYFGPGTRLLVL.

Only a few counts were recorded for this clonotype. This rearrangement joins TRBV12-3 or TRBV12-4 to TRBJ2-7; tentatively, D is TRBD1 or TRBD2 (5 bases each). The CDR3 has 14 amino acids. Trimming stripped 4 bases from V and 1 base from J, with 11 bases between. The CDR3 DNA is TGTGCCAGCAGTTCAACGGGACCGTCCTACGAGCAGTACTTC. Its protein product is CASSSTGPSYEQYF.

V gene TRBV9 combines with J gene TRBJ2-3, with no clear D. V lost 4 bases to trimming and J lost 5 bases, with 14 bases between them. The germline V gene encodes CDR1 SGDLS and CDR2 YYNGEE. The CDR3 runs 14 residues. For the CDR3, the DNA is TGTGCCAGCAGCCCCCAGCAGTGGATAGATACGCAGTATTTT. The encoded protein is CASSPQQWIDTQYF.

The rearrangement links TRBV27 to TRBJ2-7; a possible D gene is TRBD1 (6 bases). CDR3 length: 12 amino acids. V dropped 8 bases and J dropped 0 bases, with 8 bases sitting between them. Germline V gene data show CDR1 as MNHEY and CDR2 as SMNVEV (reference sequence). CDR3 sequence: CASQGSSYEQYF. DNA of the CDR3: TGTGCCAGCCAGGGGAGCTCCTACGAGCAGTACTTC.

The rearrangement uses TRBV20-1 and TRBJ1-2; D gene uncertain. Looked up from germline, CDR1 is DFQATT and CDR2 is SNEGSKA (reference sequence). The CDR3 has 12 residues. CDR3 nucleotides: TGCAGGGCACAGACTACTAACTATGGCTACACCTTC. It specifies CRAQTTNYGYTF.

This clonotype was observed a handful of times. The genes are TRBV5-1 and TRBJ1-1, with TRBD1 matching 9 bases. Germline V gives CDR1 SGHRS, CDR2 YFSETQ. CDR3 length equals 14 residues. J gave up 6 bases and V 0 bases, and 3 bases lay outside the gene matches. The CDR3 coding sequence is TGCGCCAGCAGCTTGGACAGGGGGCTGGCTGAAGCTTTCTTT. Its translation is CASSLDRGLAEAFF.

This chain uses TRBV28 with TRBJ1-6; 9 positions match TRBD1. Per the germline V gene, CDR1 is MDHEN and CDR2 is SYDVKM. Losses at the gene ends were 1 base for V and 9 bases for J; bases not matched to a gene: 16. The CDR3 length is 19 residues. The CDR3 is CASSLLGMRDREIFSPLHF. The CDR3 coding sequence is TGTGCCAGCAGTTTATTGGGTATGCGGGACAGGGAGATATTTTCACCCCTCCACTTT.

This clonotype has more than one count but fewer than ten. The CDR3 nucleotides are TGTGCCAGCAGTGAAGGAGCGGGGGTTTCCTACGAGCAGTACTTC. Translation gives CASSEGAGVSYEQYF. The chain combines TRBV2 with TRBJ2-7; 8 bases line up with TRBD2. CDR1 and CDR2 (germline): SNHLY, FYNNEI. CDR3 size: 15 residues. The ends lost 1 base at V and 1 base at J; junction bases unmatched: 3.

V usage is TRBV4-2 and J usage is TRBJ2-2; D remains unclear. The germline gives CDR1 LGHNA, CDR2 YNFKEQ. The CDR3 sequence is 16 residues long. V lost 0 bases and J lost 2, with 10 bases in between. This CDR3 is CASSQESARNTGELFF. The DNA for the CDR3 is TGTGCCAGCAGCCAAGAGTCAGCGAGAAACACCGGGGAGCTGTTTTTT.

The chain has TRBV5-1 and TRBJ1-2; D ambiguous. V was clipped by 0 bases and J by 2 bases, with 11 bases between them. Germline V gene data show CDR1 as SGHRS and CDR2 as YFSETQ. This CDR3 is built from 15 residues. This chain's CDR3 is CASSLGAAPNYGYTF. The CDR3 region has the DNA TGCGCCAGCAGCTTGGGGGCGGCCCCCAACTATGGCTACACCTTC.

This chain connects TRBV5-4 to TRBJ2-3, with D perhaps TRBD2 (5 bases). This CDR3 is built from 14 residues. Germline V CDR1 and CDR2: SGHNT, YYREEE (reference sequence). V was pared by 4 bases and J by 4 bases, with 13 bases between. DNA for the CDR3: TGTGCCAGCAGCCCGGGGTGGGATCCAGATACGCAGTATTTT. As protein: CASSPGWDPDTQYF.

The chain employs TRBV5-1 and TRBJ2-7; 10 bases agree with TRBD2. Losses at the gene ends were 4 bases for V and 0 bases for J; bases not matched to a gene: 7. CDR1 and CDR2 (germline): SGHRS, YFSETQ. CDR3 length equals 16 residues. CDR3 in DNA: TGCGCCAGCAGCCGCACGACTAGCGGGCCCTCCTACGAGCAGTACTTC. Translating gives CASSRTTSGPSYEQYF. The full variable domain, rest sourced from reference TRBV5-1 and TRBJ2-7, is KAGVTQTPRYLIKTRGQQVTLSCSPISGHRSVSWYQQTPGQGLQFLFEYFSETQRNKGNFPGRFSGRQFSNSRSEMNVSTLELGDSALYLCASSRTTSGPSYEQYFGPGTRLTVT.